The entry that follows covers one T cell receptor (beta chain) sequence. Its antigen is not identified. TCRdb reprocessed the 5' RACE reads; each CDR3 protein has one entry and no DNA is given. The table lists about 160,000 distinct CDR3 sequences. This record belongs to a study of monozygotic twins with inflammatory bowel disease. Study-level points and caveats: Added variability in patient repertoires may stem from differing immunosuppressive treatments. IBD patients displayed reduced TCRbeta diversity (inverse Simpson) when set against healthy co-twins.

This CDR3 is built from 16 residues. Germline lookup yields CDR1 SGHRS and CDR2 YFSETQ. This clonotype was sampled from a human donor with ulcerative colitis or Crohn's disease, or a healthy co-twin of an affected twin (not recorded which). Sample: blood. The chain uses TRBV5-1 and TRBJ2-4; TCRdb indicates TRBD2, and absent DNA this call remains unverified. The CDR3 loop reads CASSLTGGSPKNIQYF.